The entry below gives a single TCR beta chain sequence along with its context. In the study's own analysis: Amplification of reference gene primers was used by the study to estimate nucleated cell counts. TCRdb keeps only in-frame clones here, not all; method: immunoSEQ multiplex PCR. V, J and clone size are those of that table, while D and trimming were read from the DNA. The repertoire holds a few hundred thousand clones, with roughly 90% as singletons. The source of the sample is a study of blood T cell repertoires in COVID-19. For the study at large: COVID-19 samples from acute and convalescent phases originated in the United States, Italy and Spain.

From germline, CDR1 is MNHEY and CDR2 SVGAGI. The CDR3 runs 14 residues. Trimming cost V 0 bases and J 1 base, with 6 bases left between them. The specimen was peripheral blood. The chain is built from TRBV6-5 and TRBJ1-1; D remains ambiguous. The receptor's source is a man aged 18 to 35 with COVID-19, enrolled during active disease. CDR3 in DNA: TGTGCCAGCAGTTACTCGAAGAGGAACACTGAAGCTTTCTTT. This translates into CASSYSKRNTEAFF.